This T cell receptor beta chain was captured in a study of shared clonotypes between healthy human individuals. On the study more broadly: Each donor's CD4 naive and CD4 memory cells filled three plates apiece, CD8 naive two, and CD8 memory one.

Here immunoSEQ multiplex PCR was the method, and the copy in TCRdb shows in-frame clones only, minus some. The table records 2,100,000 or so clones, about 94% of them present only once. General study findings and limits: The study generally estimated greater richness for naive than memory subsets.

Splitting the CD4+ cells yielded a CD45RA+ naive subset and a CD45RA-negative memory subset. As concerns this clone: The antigen remains undetermined.

Material for sequencing was naive CD4+ T cells sorted from blood. The subset here: CD45RA+ positively selected. This TCR derives from a man aged 18 to 35 in good health.

CDR3 sequence: CASSESDGATEAFF. Here the CDR3 DNA reads TGCGCCAGCAGTGAGTCAGACGGCGCGACTGAAGCTTTCTTT. This chain joins TRBV10-1 and TRBJ1-1; D remains unclear. The V and J ends lost 0 bases and 5 bases respectively, with 10 bases between them. Germline V gene data show CDR1 as WNHNN and CDR2 as SYGVQD (reference sequence). There are 14 residues in the CDR3.